These T cell receptor beta chains were read from a single sample in a study of blood T cell repertoires in COVID-19. Profiling relied on immunoSEQ multiplex PCR, and the TCRdb table lists in-frame clones only, not all of them. The table shows fewer than 250,000 clones, with around 80% occurring only once. Material: peripheral blood. All receptors come from a woman aged 50 to 65 with acute or convalescent COVID-19. Each CDR3 is given with its conserved first and last residue. The size entry is marked missing in some rows and otherwise reads once, few, many or a size class.

j_call v_call clone_size cdr3_aa
TRBJ1-2 TRBV23-1 - CASSVRGRGYGYTF
TRBJ2-1 TRBV10-3 - CAISPQWAYEQFF
TRBJ1-4 TRBV2 - CASSLTGVAEKLFF
TRBJ1-2 TRBV3-1/TRBV3-2 - CASSPGSNYGYTF
TRBJ1-6 TRBV27 - CHLGSSSYNSPLHF
TRBJ2-7 TRBV7-2 - CASSGTGTIKSEQYF
TRBJ2-3 TRBV29-1 - CSVQPLGTDTQYF
TRBJ1-2 TRBV30 - CAWRGQGLAVGYTF
TRBJ1-1 TRBV11-2 - CASELSGGGDTEAFF
TRBJ1-5 TRBV13 once CASSLAGMSNQPQHF
TRBJ1-3 TRBV11-2 - CASSLDRNSGNTIYF
TRBJ2-3 TRBV5-5 - CASSYLAGGRDTQYF
TRBJ2-3 TRBV11-2 - CASSLGVGQGMKDTQYF
TRBJ2-3 TRBV9 - CASSVGPTSTDTQYF
TRBJ1-1 TRBV19 once CASSTRTMNTEAFF
TRBJ1-2 TRBV29-1 - CSVGSTPLKLYGYTF
TRBJ2-1 TRBV5-1 - CASSREAAYNEQFF
TRBJ2-5 TRBV5-1 - CASSLVPGQGYQETQYF
TRBJ2-1 TRBV5-4 - CASSFTSYNEQFF
TRBJ1-1 TRBV3-1/TRBV3-2 - CASSTRQNTEAFF
TRBJ2-5 TRBV15 - CATSRLSGTGAHQETQYF
TRBJ1-2 TRBV5-1 - CASSHVTGGVTYGYTF
TRBJ1-2 TRBV18 - CASSPSRGQGSYGYTF
TRBJ2-2 TRBV12-5 - CASGLLPQGSGELFF
TRBJ1-1 TRBV19 once CASSIWAGLKAEAFF
TRBJ1-4 TRBV19 - CASSIGDKKLFF
TRBJ2-4 TRBV6-5 - CASSYSAGARNIQYF
TRBJ1-2 TRBV9 - CASSDRDSTFRAYGYTF
TRBJ2-7 TRBV3-1/TRBV3-2 - CASSLLTLAGGPGEQYF
TRBJ1-4 TRBV2 - CASQAFTTNEKLFF
TRBJ2-1 TRBV19 once CASSPLGTGGYNEQFF
TRBJ1-4 TRBV5-1 few CASSSGDRVRVLATNEKLFF
TRBJ2-3 TRBV24-1 - CATSDLQTSGSTDTQYF
TRBJ1-3 TRBV27 once CASGDRGGNTIYF
TRBJ1-3 TRBV7-6 - CASSPSGGWVNTIYF
TRBJ2-2 TRBV18 once CASSPGQMNTGELFF
TRBJ2-7 TRBV7-8 - CASSDTRGGGLAGVDEQYF
TRBJ2-3 TRBV4-1 - CASSQEGQHTDTQYF
TRBJ2-7 TRBV7-9 - CASSLAGQGGTYEQYF
TRBJ1-1 TRBV19 - CASMRGGSKGTEAFF
TRBJ1-2 TRBV6-5 - CASSYKGDPNYGYTF
TRBJ1-4 TRBV2 once CASSELGQQFF